The clone carrying this TCR beta chain was recorded many times. This specimen comes from a study of metastatic and nonmetastatic thyroid tumors. For the study at large: Comparative analysis of repertoires was undertaken across blood and tumor or nodule tissue obtained from malignant and benign thyroid patients.

The CDR3 is 17 amino acids. Germline-derived CDR1 and CDR2 are SGHDN and FVKESK. V shed 1 base and J 4 bases; nucleotides not matched to a gene: 9. Per the study methods: The study took CDR3 differences across clinicopathological groups and made a distant-metastasis classifier for papillary thyroid cancer from them. TCRdb re-called the PCR reads via MiXCR. TCRdb's processing, not the study's, gives the V and J calls here. The sample lists about 52,000 clones; approximately 17% were seen once. Until they underwent thyroid surgery, no patient had received any treatment. The rearrangement joins TRBV14 to TRBJ2-1, with 8 bases matching TRBD2. The sample taken for sequencing was blood. This clonotype was obtained from a female donor with papillary thyroid cancer or a benign thyroid nodule (not recorded which). Some clones in this sample may be carry-over from other donors' samples. CDR3 sequence reads: CASSQGGAGVGYNEQFF. The CDR3 nucleotides read TGTGCCAGCAGCCAAGGCGGAGCGGGAGTGGGGTACAATGAGCAGTTCTTC.